This T cell receptor beta chain was sequenced in a study of blood T cell repertoires in COVID-19. Looking at the study overall: Acute-phase and convalescent COVID-19 samples originated in the United States, Italy and Spain. Sources were T cells, B-cell-depleted T cells, or PBMCs; the material itself was cDNA or gDNA.

This CDR3 region has 14 residues. Germline V gene lookup returns CDR1 SGHTS and CDR2 YDEGEE. The germline V and J ends were trimmed by 2 bases and 1 base, with 8 bases remaining between them. The authors' processing: Nucleated cell number was recorded as an estimate derived from reference gene primer amplification. Data came from immunoSEQ multiplex PCR; TCRdb stores just in-frame clones and leaves some out. V and J calls and clone size follow that table, whereas D and trimming were derived from the DNA. The table includes 130,000 to 150,000 clones, 85% detected once. Sequenced: peripheral blood. The chain links TRBV5-8 to TRBJ2-3; no firm D call. This clonotype was sampled from a woman between 40 and 55 years old with active or convalescent COVID-19. In DNA, the CDR3 is TGTGCCAGCAGCTTTCCCAGTGGCACAGATACGCAGTATTTT. Amino acid sequence: CASSFPSGTDTQYF.